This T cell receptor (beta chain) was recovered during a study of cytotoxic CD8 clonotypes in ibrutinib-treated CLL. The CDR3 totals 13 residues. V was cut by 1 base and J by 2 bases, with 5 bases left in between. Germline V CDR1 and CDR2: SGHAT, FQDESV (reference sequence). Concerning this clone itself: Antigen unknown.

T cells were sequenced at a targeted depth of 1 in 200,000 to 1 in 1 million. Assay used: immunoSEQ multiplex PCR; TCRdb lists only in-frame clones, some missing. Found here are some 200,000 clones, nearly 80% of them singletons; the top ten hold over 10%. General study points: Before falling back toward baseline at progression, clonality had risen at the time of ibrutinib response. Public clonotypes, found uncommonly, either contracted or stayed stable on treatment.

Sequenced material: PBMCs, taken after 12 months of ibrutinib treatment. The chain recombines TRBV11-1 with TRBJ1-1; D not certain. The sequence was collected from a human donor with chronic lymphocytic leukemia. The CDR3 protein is CASSLDLNTEAFF. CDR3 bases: TGTGCCAGCAGCTTAGACCTAAACACTGAAGCTTTCTTT.